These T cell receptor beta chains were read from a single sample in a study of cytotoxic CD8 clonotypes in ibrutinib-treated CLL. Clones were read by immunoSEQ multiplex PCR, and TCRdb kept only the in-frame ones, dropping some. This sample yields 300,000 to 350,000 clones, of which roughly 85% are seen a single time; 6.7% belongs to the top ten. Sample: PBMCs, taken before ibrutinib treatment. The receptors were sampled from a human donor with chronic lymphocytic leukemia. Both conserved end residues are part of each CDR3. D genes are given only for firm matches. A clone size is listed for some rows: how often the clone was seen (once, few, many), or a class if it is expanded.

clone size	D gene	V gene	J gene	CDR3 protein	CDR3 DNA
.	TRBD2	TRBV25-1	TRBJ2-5	CASSMGLAGVETQYF	TGTGCCAGCAGTATGGGACTAGCGGGAGTAGAGACCCAGTACTTC
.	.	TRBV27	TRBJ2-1	CASSRLDSYNEQFF	TGTGCCAGCTCGAGACTAGACTCCTACAATGAGCAGTTCTTC
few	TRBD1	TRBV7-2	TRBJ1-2	CASSSNDRGQGNGYTF	TGTGCCAGCAGCTCCAATGACAGGGGGCAGGGAAATGGCTACACCTTC
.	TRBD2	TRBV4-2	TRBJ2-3	CASSQGEGGTDTQYF	TGTGCCAGCAGCCAAGGGGAGGGAGGCACAGATACGCAGTATTTT
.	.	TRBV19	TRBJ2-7	CASSIAAGAEQYF	TGTGCCAGTAGTATAGCTGCAGGCGCCGAGCAGTACTTC
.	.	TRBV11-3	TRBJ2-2	CASSPRGGELFF	TGTGCCAGCAGCCCTCGGGGAGGGGAGCTGTTTTTT
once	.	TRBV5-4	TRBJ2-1	CASSFPGLIYNEQFF	TGTGCCAGCAGCTTCCCCGGACTGATATACAATGAGCAGTTCTTC
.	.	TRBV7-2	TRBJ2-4	CASSAGQIAKNIQYF	TGTGCCAGCAGCGCCGGACAGATAGCCAAAAACATTCAGTACTTC
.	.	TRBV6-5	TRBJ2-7	CASSYRGVRGSYEQYF	TGTGCCAGCAGTTATAGAGGGGTTAGAGGGTCCTACGAGCAGTACTTC
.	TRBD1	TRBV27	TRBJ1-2	CASSGSAGDSYGYTF	TGTGCCAGCAGTGGTTCCGCAGGGGACAGCTATGGCTACACCTTC
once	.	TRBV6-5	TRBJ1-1	CASIGVRGLEAFF	TGTGCCAGCATTGGAGTCAGGGGACTAGAAGCTTTCTTT
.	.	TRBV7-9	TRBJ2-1	CASSFIGTHYNEQFF	TGTGCCAGCAGCTTTATCGGGACACACTACAATGAGCAGTTCTTC
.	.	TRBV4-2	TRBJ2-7	CASSNRGYEQYF	TGTGCCAGCAGCAATAGAGGCTACGAGCAGTACTTC
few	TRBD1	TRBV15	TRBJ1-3	CATGQGSGNTIYF	TGTGCCACCGGACAGGGATCTGGAAACACCATATATTTT
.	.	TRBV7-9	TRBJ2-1	CASSFLAALDEQFF	TGTGCCAGCAGCTTTTTGGCGGCTTTGGATGAGCAGTTCTTC
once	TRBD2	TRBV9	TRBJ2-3	CASGRTAGGTDTQYF	TGTGCCAGCGGACGGACAGCGGGGGGCACAGATACGCAGTATTTT
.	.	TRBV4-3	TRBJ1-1	CASSQVGGNTEAFF	TGCGCCAGCAGCCAAGTTGGTGGGAACACTGAAGCTTTCTTT
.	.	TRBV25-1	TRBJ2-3	CASRFTKGFPSTDTQYF	TGTGCCAGCAGATTCACCAAGGGGTTCCCTAGCACAGATACGCAGTATTTT
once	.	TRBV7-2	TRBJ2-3	CASSGRVSTDTQYF	TGTGCCAGCAGCGGAAGGGTGAGCACAGATACGCAGTATTTT
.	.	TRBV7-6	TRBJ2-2	CASSLGLGPGEFGELFF	TGTGCCAGCAGCTTAGGTTTGGGCCCAGGGGAATTCGGGGAGCTGTTTTTT
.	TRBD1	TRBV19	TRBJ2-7	CASSWRQGYEQYF	TGTGCCAGTTCTTGGAGACAGGGTTACGAGCAGTACTTC
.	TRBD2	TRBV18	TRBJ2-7	CASSPPSAGGGEQYF	TGTGCCAGCTCACCACCGTCAGCGGGAGGAGGCGAGCAGTACTTC
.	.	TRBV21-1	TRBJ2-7	CASSKERDPHREQYF	TGTGCCAGCAGCAAAGAAAGGGACCCTCATCGGGAGCAGTACTTC
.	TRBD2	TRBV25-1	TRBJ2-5	CASRPSGREETQYF	TGTGCCAGCAGGCCAAGCGGGAGGGAAGAGACCCAGTACTTC
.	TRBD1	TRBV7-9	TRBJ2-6	CASSPRDRAASGANVLTF	TGTGCCAGCAGCCCCCGGGACAGGGCCGCCTCTGGGGCCAACGTCCTGACTTTC
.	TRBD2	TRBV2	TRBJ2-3	CASSELTPSGSSDTQYF	TGTGCCAGCAGTGAACTTACCCCTAGCGGGAGCTCAGATACGCAGTATTTT
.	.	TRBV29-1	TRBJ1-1	CSVYPGQDTEAFF	TGCAGCGTTTATCCGGGACAAGACACTGAAGCTTTCTTT
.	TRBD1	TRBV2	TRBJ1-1	CASSQTGSTEAFF	TGTGCCAGCAGTCAGACAGGGAGCACTGAAGCTTTCTTT
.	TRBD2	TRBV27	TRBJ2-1	CASSWRGAYNEQFF	TGTGCCAGCAGCTGGCGGGGGGCCTACAATGAGCAGTTCTTC
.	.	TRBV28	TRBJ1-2	CASSRVQGYTF	TGTGCCAGCAGTAGAGTCCAGGGCTACACCTTC
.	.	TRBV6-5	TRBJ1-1	CASSYRTAGTEAFF	TGTGCCAGCAGTTACCGGACAGCGGGCACTGAAGCTTTCTTT
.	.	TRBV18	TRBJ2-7	CASSPTWGGTASYEQYF	TGTGCCAGCTCCCCTACTTGGGGCGGGACCGCATCCTACGAGCAGTACTTC
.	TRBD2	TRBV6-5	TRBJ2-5	CASSYLLAGGGETQYF	TGTGCCAGCAGTTATTTACTAGCGGGAGGCGGCGAGACCCAGTACTTC
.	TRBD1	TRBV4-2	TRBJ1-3	CASSQDPGDSRKETGNTIYF	TGTGCCAGCAGCCAAGATCCGGGGGACAGCCGAAAAGAAACTGGAAACACCATATATTTT
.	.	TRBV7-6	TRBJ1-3	CASSLGGSGNTIYF	TGTGCCAGCAGCTTAGGGGGCTCTGGAAACACCATATATTTT
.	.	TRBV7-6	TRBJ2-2	CASSLGRFNTGELFF	TGTGCCAGCAGCTTAGGACGGTTTAACACCGGGGAGCTGTTTTTT
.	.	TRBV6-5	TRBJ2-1	CASSYSGGNPYNEQFF	TGTGCCAGCAGTTACTCGGGCGGGAACCCCTACAATGAGCAGTTCTTC
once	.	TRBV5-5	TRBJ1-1	CASSLMGLAFF	TGTGCCAGCAGCTTGATGGGTTTGGCTTTCTTT
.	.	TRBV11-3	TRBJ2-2	CASSSANTGELFF	TGTGCCAGCAGCTCCGCGAACACCGGGGAGCTGTTTTTT
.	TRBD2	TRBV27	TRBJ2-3	CASSREGWDTQYF	TGTGCCAGCAGTAGGGAGGGCTGGGATACGCAGTATTTT
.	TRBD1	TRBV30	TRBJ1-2	CAWTAAFGTDYGYTF	TGTGCCTGGACCGCTGCCTTTGGGACAGACTATGGCTACACCTTC
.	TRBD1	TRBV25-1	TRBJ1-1	CASTPSGTEKKAFF	TGTGCCAGCACCCCCTCCGGGACAGAGAAAAAAGCTTTCTTT
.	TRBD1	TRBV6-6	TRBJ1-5	CASSAPLQGVQPQHF	TGTGCCAGCAGCGCTCCTTTACAGGGGGTTCAGCCCCAGCATTTT
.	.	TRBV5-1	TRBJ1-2	CASSLEAGIYGYTF	TGCGCCAGCAGCTTGGAGGCAGGGATCTATGGCTACACCTTC
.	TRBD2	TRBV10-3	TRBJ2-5	CAISESERGGETQYF	TGTGCCATCAGTGAGTCAGAGAGGGGAGGGGAGACCCAGTACTTC